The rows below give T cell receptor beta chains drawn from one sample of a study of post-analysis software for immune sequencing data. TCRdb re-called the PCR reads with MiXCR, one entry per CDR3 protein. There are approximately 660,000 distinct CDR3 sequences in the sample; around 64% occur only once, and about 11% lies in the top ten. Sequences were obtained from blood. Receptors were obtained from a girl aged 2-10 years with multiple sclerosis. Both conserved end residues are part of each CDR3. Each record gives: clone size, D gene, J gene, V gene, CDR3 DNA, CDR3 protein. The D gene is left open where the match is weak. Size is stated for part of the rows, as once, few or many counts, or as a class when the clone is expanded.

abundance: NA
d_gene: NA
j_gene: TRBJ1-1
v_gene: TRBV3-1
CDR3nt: TGTGCCAGCAGCCAAGCCCACGGGGGGTATGGTGAAGCTTTCTTT
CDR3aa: CASSQAHGGYGEAFF

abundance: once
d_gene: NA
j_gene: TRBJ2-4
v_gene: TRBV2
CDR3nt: TGTGCCAGCAGTGAGGGAGAGCAGTACTTC
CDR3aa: CASSEGEQYF

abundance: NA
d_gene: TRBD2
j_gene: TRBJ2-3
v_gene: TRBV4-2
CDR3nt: TGTGCCAGCAGCCAAGGGACTAGTCTCGGCACAGATACGCAGTATTTT
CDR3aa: CASSQGTSLGTDTQYF

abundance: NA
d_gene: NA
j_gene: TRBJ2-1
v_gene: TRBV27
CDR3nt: TGTGCCAGCAGCCAGAGGACAGCACATGAGCAGTTCTTC
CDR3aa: CASSQRTAHEQFF

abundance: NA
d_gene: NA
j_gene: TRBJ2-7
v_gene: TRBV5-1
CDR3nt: TGCGCCAGCAGCTTGGAGGCAGCAAGAGGCTACGAGCAGTACTTC
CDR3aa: CASSLEAARGYEQYF

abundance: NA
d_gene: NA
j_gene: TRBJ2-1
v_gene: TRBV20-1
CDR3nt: TGCAGCCACACAGGGAGCTCCTACAATGAGCAGTTCTTC
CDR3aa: CSHTGSSYNEQFF

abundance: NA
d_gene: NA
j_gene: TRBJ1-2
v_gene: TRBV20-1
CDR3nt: TGCAGTGCCCACCCCGGACGGGCAAGTGGTGGCTACACCTTC
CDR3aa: CSAHPGRASGGYTF

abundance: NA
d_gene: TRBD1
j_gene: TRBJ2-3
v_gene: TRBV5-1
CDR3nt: TGCGCCAGCAGCGTGGGGACAGGGAGTGTGGATACGCAGTATTTT
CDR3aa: CASSVGTGSVDTQYF

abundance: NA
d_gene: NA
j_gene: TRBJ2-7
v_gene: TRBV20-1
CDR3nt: TGCAGTGCGCAATACACAGGAGGCCCATCCTACGAGCAGTACTTC
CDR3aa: CSAQYTGGPSYEQYF

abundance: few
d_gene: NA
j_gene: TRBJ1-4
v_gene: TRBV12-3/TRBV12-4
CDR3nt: TGTGCCAGCAGTACAGGTCTTAATGAAAAACTGTTTTTT
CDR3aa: CASSTGLNEKLFF

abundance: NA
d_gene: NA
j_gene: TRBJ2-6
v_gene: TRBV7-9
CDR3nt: TGTGCCAGCAGCGCGCCCAGGGGGGCCAACGTCCTGACTTTC
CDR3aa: CASSAPRGANVLTF

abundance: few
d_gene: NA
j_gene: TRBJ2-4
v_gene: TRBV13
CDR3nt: TGTGCCAGCAGCCGAGGGACGGAGCCTCAGTACTTC
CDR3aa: CASSRGTEPQYF

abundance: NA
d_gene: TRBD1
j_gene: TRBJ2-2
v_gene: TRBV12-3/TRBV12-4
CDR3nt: TGTGCCAGCAGTGGGACAGGGCGGGCCGGGGAGCTGTTTTTT
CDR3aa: CASSGTGRAGELFF

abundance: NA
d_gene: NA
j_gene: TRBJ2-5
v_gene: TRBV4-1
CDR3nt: TGCGCCAGTAGCCGAGATGACGGGGGACAAGAGACCCAGTACTTC
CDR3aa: CASSRDDGGQETQYF

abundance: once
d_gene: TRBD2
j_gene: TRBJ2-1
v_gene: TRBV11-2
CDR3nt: TGTGCCAGCAGCTACCTAGCGGGAGGGCGTATCAATGAGCAGTTCTTC
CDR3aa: CASSYLAGGRINEQFF

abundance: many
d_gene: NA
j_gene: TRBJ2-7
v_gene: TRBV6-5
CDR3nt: TGTGCCAGCAGTTATGGAGAATTTAACGACGAGCAGTACTTC
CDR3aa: CASSYGEFNDEQYF

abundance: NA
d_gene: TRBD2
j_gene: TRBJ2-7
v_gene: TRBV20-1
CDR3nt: TGCAGTGCCCTACCCCGGACTAGCGGGATGGGAGAGCAGTACTTC
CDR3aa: CSALPRTSGMGEQYF

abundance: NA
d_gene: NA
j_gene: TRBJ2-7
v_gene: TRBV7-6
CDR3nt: TGTGCCAGCAGCCGCGCCCCTCCAACAGGGCCGGCCGACGAGCAGTACTTC
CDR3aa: CASSRAPPTGPADEQYF

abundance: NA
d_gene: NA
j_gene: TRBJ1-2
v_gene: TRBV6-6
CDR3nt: TGTGCCAGCAGATCGACCGAATCTAACTATGGCTACACCTTC
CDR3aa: CASRSTESNYGYTF

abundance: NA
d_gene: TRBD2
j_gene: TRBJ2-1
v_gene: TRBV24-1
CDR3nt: TGTGCCACCAGTGACCATCCCCTAGCGGGGGGGCCAAGGGAGCAGTTCTTC
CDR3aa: CATSDHPLAGGPREQFF

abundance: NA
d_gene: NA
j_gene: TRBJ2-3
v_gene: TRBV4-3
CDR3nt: TGCGCCAGCAGCCAAGATTCCAGGAGCGCAGATACGCAGTATTTT
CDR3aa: CASSQDSRSADTQYF

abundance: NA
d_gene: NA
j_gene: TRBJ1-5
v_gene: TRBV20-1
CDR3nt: TGCAGTGCAGCTGGACAGCTCAATCAGCCCCAGCATTTT
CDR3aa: CSAAGQLNQPQHF

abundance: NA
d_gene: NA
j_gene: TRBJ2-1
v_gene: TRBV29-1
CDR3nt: TGCAGCGTCGCCTCCACCTCGGGTGAGCAGTTCTTC
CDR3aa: CSVASTSGEQFF

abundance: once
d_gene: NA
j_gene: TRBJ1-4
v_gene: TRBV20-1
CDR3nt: TGCAGTGCTGGAGTCGCCGTGGGTCTCACCTCAAATGAAAAACTGTTTTTT
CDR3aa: CSAGVAVGLTSNEKLFF

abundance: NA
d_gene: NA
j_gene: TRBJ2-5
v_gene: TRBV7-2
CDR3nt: TGTACCAGCAGCTCCGCCGGACTTACGGAGACCCAGTACTTC
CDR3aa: CTSSSAGLTETQYF

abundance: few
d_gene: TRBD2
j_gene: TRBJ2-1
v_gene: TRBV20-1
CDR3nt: TGCAGTGCTAGGGGCTCGGGGGAGCGGGGGTACAATGAGCAGTTCTTC
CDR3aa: CSARGSGERGYNEQFF

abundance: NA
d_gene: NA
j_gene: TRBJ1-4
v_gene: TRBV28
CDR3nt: TGTGCCAGCAGTGTTAATGAAAAACTGTTTTTT
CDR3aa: CASSVNEKLFF

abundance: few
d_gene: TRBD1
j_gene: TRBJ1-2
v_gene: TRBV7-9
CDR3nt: TGTGCCAGCAGCTTAGGACAGGGGAAAAGGGGCTACACCTTC
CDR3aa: CASSLGQGKRGYTF

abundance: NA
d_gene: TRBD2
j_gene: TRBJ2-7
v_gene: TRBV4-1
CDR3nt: TGCGCCAGCAACCAAGTCGGCGAGCGGGGCTACGAGCAGTACTTC
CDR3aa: CASNQVGERGYEQYF

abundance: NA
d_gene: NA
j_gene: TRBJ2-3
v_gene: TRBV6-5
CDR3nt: TGTGCCAGCAGTTCTGGAAGACAGTCTAGCACAGATACGCAGTATTTT
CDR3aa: CASSSGRQSSTDTQYF

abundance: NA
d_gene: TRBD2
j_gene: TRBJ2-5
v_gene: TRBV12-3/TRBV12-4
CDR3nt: TGTGCCAGTAGTTTAAGGGCGGGGGTGCGGACCCAGTACTTC
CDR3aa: CASSLRAGVRTQYF

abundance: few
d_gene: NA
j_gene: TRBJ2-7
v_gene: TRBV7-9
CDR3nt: TGTGCCAGCAGCTTATCAGGGGCGGGCCACGAGCAGTACTTC
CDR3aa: CASSLSGAGHEQYF

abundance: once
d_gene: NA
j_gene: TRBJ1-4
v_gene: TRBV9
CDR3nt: TGTGCCAGCAGCCCCCCAGGACACCCTAATGAAAAACTGTTTTTT
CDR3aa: CASSPPGHPNEKLFF

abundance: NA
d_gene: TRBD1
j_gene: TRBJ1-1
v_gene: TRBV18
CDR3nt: TGTGCCAGCTCACCCTCGACAGGGAAGAGTTTCTTT
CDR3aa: CASSPSTGKSFF

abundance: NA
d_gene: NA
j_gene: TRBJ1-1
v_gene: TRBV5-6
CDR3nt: TGTGCCAGCAGTGGGGGGCTTTCGGGAACCACTGAAGCTTTCTTT
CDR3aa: CASSGGLSGTTEAFF

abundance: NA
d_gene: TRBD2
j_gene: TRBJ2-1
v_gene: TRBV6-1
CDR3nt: TGTGCCAGCAGTGAATTTAGCGGGGGTTACAATGAGCAGTTCTTC
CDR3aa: CASSEFSGGYNEQFF